The clone carrying this T cell receptor (beta chain) was recorded only once. Its target is not known. Germline CDR1 is SGDLS and CDR2 is YYNGEE. The J segment lost 0 bases and the V segment lost 0 bases, leaving 13 bases of the junction unmatched. The CDR3 is 21 residues long. This entry is derived from a study of OX40 agonist ivuxolimab in advanced cancers. Study-level background: A diagnosis of hepatocellular carcinoma, melanoma, renal cell or head and neck cancer was present in dose-escalation patients. Overall study results and limits: CD4+ and CD8+ T cells in blood underwent clonal expansion by week 6 at 0.1 to 3.0 mg/kg. In general, CD8+ T cells held more expanded clones than CD4+ did, on average.

Sequencing used immunoSEQ multiplex PCR; TCRdb keeps in-frame clones, though not all of them. Of roughly 26,000 clones in the sample, about 74% were seen once. This material consisted of CD4+ or CD8+ T cells sorted from blood, taken in a trial of the OX40 agonist ivuxolimab. The J gene is TRBJ2-2, the V gene TRBV9, with 11 positions matching TRBD1. This TCR derives from an adult with an advanced solid tumor such as melanoma, head and neck, liver or kidney cancer. This chain's CDR3 is CASSVVEGQGDSFTNTGELFF. The CDR3 DNA reads TGTGCCAGCAGCGTAGTTGAGGGACAGGGGGATTCCTTCACGAACACCGGGGAGCTGTTTTTT.